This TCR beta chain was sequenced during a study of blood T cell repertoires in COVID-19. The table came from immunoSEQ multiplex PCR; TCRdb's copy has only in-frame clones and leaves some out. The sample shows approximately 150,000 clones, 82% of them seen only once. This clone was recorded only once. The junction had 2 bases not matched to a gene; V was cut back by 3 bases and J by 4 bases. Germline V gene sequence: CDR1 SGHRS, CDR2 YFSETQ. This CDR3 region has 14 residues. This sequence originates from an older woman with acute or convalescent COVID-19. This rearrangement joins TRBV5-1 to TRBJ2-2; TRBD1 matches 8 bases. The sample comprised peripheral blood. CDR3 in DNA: TGCGCCAGCAGCTATGGACAGGGCACCGGGGAGCTGTTTTTT. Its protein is CASSYGQGTGELFF.